The present T cell receptor beta chain was sequenced within a study of T cells in narcolepsy. Study information: Donors had narcolepsy type 1 or type 2, or were healthy controls.

Profiling relied on immunoSEQ multiplex PCR, and the TCRdb table lists in-frame clones only, not all of them. The sample contains 21,000 or so clones, just over 90% of which appear only once. In regard to this clone: Its antigen remains unidentified.

Looked up from germline, CDR1 is SGHVS and CDR2 is FQNEAQ. This CDR3 contains 14 residues. The V end was cut by 5 bases, the J end by 2 bases, with 12 bases between. General study points: Reportedly, autoreactive clonotypes were serially detected in patients' blood but not controls'.

The sample taken for sequencing was CD45RA- memory CD4+ T cells from PBMCs. The receptor's source is a human donor with narcolepsy. The V gene is TRBV7-8, the J gene TRBJ1-1; tentatively, D is TRBD1 (5 bases). This CDR3 reads CASSPGYSNTEAFF. The CDR3 DNA reads TGTGCCAGCAGCCCAGGGTATTCTAACACTGAAGCTTTCTTT.